This passage covers 18 T cell receptor beta chains from one sample sequenced in a study of blood T cells in healthy people across ages (dated by TCRdb to the mid-2010s). Library prep was done by 5' RACE. The run used an Illumina HiSeq 2500. The second PCR ran for about 7 to 11 cycles and used a J-beta primer mix along with a sample-barcoded 5' primer. TCRdb trimmed the raw reads at Q25, called clones with MiXCR and kept productive beta chains. Each CDR3 protein gets just one entry, which takes the most common genes and DNA from the rows behind it. Counted in this sample were under 1 million distinct CDR3 sequences; around 45% of them appeared once. About a fifth of the sample is held by the ten biggest clonotypes. Sample: blood. These TCRs come from a man aged 55 to 70 in good health.

This clonotype came up once. The rearrangement links TRBV12-3 or TRBV12-4 to TRBJ2-7; tentatively, D is TRBD2 (6 bases). Trimming took off 8 bases at V and 8 bases at J, with 16 bases between the two ends. The CDR3 sequence is 12 residues long. CDR3 residues: CASGEAVRKQYF. CDR3 in DNA: TGTGCCAGCGGGGAGGCTGTAAGGAAGCAGTACTTC.

The V call is TRBV11-2, the J call TRBJ2-4; D is perhaps TRBD1 (6 bases). The J call may be in error: the DNA end matches TRBJ2-7 better. The CDR3 spans 14 residues. Germline CDR1 SGHAT, CDR2 FQNNGV. The CDR3 protein is CASSLGQAKGEQYF. In DNA form, the CDR3 reads TGTGCCAGCAGCTTAGGACAGGCGAAGGGCGAGCAGTACTTC.

This clonotype was detected a few times. The chain joins TRBV9 to TRBJ1-2; no clear D. This CDR3 region has 14 residues. The V gene's germline CDR1 is SGDLS and CDR2 YYNGEE. The V end was cut by 0 bases, the J end by 4 bases, with 10 bases between. The CDR3 loop reads CASSVGVGSYGYTF. The CDR3 DNA is TGTGCCAGCAGCGTAGGGGTAGGATCCTATGGCTACACCTTC.

This clonotype was seen ten or more times. The rearrangement links TRBV2 to TRBJ2-3, with D unresolved. This CDR3 spans 11 amino acids. V was shortened by 4 bases and J by 6 bases, with 5 bases between the two germline ends. The germline V gene encodes CDR1 SNHLY and CDR2 FYNNEI. Here the CDR3 reads CASSVSDTQYF. CDR3 DNA sequence: TGTGCCAGCAGTGTATCGGATACGCAGTATTTT.

This chain links TRBV6-1 with TRBJ1-1, with D perhaps matching TRBD1 (5 bases). The V gene's germline CDR1 is MNHNS and CDR2 SASEGT. The CDR3 consists of 15 residues. The ends were cut back, 2 bases at V and 5 bases at J, with 15 bases in the middle. The CDR3 loop reads CASSETPGGWTEAFF. CDR3 DNA: TGTGCCAGCAGTGAAACCCCCGGGGGATGGACTGAAGCTTTCTTT.

This rearrangement joins TRBV18 to TRBJ2-5; D not certain. The DNA end lines up better with TRBJ2-1; the J call may be wrong. The CDR3 has 14 amino acids. Looked up from germline, CDR1 is KGHSH and CDR2 is LQKENI. The CDR3 nucleotides are TGTGCCAGCTCACCATCCCCGGATCAAGAGACCCAGTTCTTC. This sequence encodes CASSPSPDQETQFF.

The V gene is TRBV12-3 or TRBV12-4, the J gene TRBJ2-7, with D possibly TRBD2 on 5 matching bases. V was trimmed by 6 bases and J by 5 bases, leaving 23 bases between them. The CDR3 runs to 16 residues. CDR3 protein: CASSVLSYFMGDEQYF. In nucleotides, the CDR3 is TGTGCCAGCAGCGTCCTCTCTTACTTCATGGGAGACGAGCAGTACTTC.

V usage is TRBV7-3 and J usage is TRBJ2-7; D assignment may be TRBD1 or TRBD2 (5 bases each). The V gene's germline CDR1 is SGHTA and CDR2 FQGTGA. The CDR3 length is 14 residues. Deletions cut 0 bases from V and 5 bases from J, with 11 bases between. This CDR3 reads CASSLTGTQDEQYF. CDR3 sequence (DNA): TGTGCCAGCAGCTTAACAGGGACGCAAGACGAGCAGTACTTC.

The chain is built from TRBV28 and TRBJ1-2; possible D gene TRBD1, 6 bases. This CDR3 comprises 14 residues. Germline V gene lookup returns CDR1 MDHEN and CDR2 SYDVKM. Trimming left V 4 bases short and J 2 bases short, with 11 bases between. CDR3 protein: CASSSGTRNYGYTF. The CDR3 DNA reads as TGTGCCAGCAGTTCAGGGACAAGGAACTATGGCTACACCTTC.

This clonotype was counted only a few times. The chain combines TRBV20-1 with TRBJ1-1, with D hard to call. Germline V lookup: CDR1 DFQATT, CDR2 SNEGSKA (reference sequence). The CDR3 loop spans 14 amino acids. The germline V and J ends were trimmed by 6 bases and 5 bases, with 19 bases remaining between them. The CDR3 sequence is CSAKRVGEGTEAFF. The DNA for the CDR3 is TGCAGTGCGAAGAGGGTTGGGGAGGGAACTGAAGCTTTCTTT.

The table lists this clonotype with a few counts. The chain couples TRBV12-3 or TRBV12-4 to TRBJ2-7; possible D gene TRBD1, 6 bases. The CDR3 totals 14 residues. V lost 4 bases and J 4 bases, leaving 14 bases between the germline ends. CDR3 loop: CASSSGDPPYEQYF. CDR3 nucleotides: TGTGCCAGCAGTTCAGGGGACCCCCCGTACGAGCAGTACTTC.

This clonotype was counted between two and nine times. The chain carries TRBV29-1 and TRBJ1-5, with D tentatively TRBD1 (5 bases). The CDR3 totals 13 residues. Germline values: CDR1 SQVTM, CDR2 ANQGSEA. DNA for the CDR3: TGCAACACCCACGGAGGGGAAGAACAGCCCCAGCATTTT. Residues: CNTHGGEEQPQHF.

This clonotype has just a few counts. The rearrangement joins TRBV4-1 to TRBJ2-5, with 11 bases identical to TRBD2. This CDR3 contains 16 residues. J lost 2 bases, V lost 3 bases, and 5 bases had no gene match. Germline-derived CDR1 and CDR2 are MGHRA and YSYEKL. The CDR3 bases are TGCGCCAGCAGCCAGACCCTAGCGGGGGGACAAGAGACCCAGTACTTC. The encoded protein is CASSQTLAGGQETQYF.

The chain carries TRBV5-5 and TRBJ2-3; possibly TRBD1 for D (7 bases). V shed 1 base and J shed 5 bases, with 17 bases lying between them. This CDR3 is 16 amino acids long. Germline CDR1 SGHKS, CDR2 YYEKEE (reference sequence). The CDR3 DNA reads TGTGCCAGCAGCTTGAGCGGGTCAGGGGGTTTAGATACGCAGTATTTT. The encoded protein is CASSLSGSGGLDTQYF. Drawing the rest from reference TRBV5-5 and TRBJ2-3, the complete variable domain is DAGVTQSPTHLIKTRGQQVTLRCSPISGHKSVSWYQQVLGQGPQFIFQYYEKEERGRGNFPDRFSARQFPNYSSELNVNALLLGDSALYLCASSLSGSGGLDTQYFGPGTRLTVL.

The rearrangement uses TRBV6-6 and TRBJ2-1; D not resolved. Germline V CDR1 and CDR2: MNHNY, SVGAGI (reference sequence). V lost 2 bases, J lost 9 bases, and 11 bases lay in between. The CDR3 has 13 amino acids. In DNA form, the CDR3 reads TGTGCCAGCAGTTACGGGCGGCAGGCTGAGCAGTTCTTC. This translates into CASSYGRQAEQFF.

In its sample, this clonotype was seen a few times. The J gene is TRBJ2-1, the V gene TRBV12-3 or TRBV12-4, with 8 positions matching TRBD1. V gave up 6 bases and J gave up 0 bases; unmatched junction bases: 10. The CDR3 runs 17 residues. CDR3 DNA: TGTGCCAGCAGCGGAGACAGGGGCATGTACTCCTACAATGAGCAGTTCTTC. Protein product: CASSGDRGMYSYNEQFF.

About this clonotype: One end of the junction is discordant with germline, which a read error may explain. V gene TRBV5-4 combines with J gene TRBJ2-7; 9 bases are a match to TRBD1. CDR1 and CDR2 (germline): SGHNT, YYREEE (reference sequence). The CDR3 sequence is 14 residues long. CDR3: CTSSSGQGWYEQYF. CDR3 DNA: TGTACCAGCAGCTCGGGACAGGGTTGGTACGAGCAGTACTTC. Supplemented by reference TRBV5-4 and TRBJ2-7, the full variable domain reads ETGVTQSPTHLIKTRGQQVTLRCSSQSGHNTVSWYQQALGQGPQFIFQYYREEENGRGNFPPRFSGLQFPNYSSELNVNALELDDSALYLCTSSSGQGWYEQYFGPGTRLTVT.

Points on this clonotype: Given a much more abundant clone one base away, this may be a read error. This chain joins TRBV9 and TRBJ1-5; D unclear. The germline gives CDR1 SGDLS, CDR2 YYNGEE. CDR3 size: 13 residues. The CDR3 DNA sequence: TGTGTCAGCAGCGTAGGAGTAAATCAGCCCCAGCATTTT. Its translation is CVSSVGVNQPQHF. Complete variable domain (other parts from reference TRBV9 and TRBJ1-5): DSGVTQTPKHLITATGQRVTLRCSPRSGDLSVYWYQQSLDQGLQFLIQYYNGEERAKGNILERFSAQQFPDLHSELNLSSLELGDSALYFCVSSVGVNQPQHFGDGTRLSIL.